The present entry profiles one T cell receptor beta chain with its context. The antigen is not known. As every portion of the isolated RNA was reverse transcribed, the sequencing read expressed TCRB transcripts. The average output of naive, central memory and regulatory T cell samples was approximately 3.8 million reads. TCRdb's copy holds only in-frame clones and misses some; the assay was immunoSEQ multiplex PCR. The profile covers 300,000 to 400,000 clones, with around 10% appearing a single time and 0.55% to 0.75% taken by the ten largest. The sample belongs to a study of beta chain features in type 1 diabetes. Study-wide results and caveats: The study found moderately but significantly shorter TCRB CDR3s in all four CD4+ subsets of Type 1 diabetes patients. Cells carrying high TCR expression could end up over-represented when cDNA is sequenced.

CD45RO/CCR7/CD25/CD127/CD95/CD27 sorting isolated CD4+ naive, central memory, regulatory and stem cell-like memory cells. Purity exceeded 95% in all sorted populations. Trimming stripped 5 bases from V and 3 bases from J, with 8 bases between. The CDR3 is made up of 13 amino acids. The germline V gene has CDR1 MDHEN and CDR2 SYDVKM. Specimen: central memory CD4+ T cells from blood. This receptor was identified in a man younger than 40 with type 1 diabetes. The gene calls are TRBV28 and TRBJ1-5, with D tentatively TRBD1 (6 bases). The CDR3 reads CASSQGNNQPQHF. The DNA for the CDR3 is TGTGCCAGCAGTCAGGGGAACAATCAGCCCCAGCATTTT.